This entry concerns a single TCR beta chain. Per the study methods: Reference gene primer amplification in the assay estimated nucleated cell counts. Sequencing was performed with immunoSEQ multiplex PCR; in TCRdb, only in-frame clones are kept and a portion is missing. The V and J calls and the clone size are those of that table, but D and trimming were determined from the DNA. The data contain 50,000 to 75,000 clones, roughly 80% of them singletons. V was cut by 5 bases and J by 2 bases, with 10 bases left in between. Looked up from germline, CDR1 is SQVTM and CDR2 is ANQGSEA. The CDR3 extends over 13 amino acids. These data come from a study of blood T cell repertoires in COVID-19. Study-wide context: Researchers got acute and convalescent COVID-19 samples from the United States, Italy and Spain. T cells, B-cell-depleted T cells, or PBMCs supplied cDNA or gDNA.

V usage is TRBV29-1 and J usage is TRBJ1-3; D gene unclear. The sample comprised peripheral blood. This TCR came from a woman aged 80 or over with active or convalescent COVID-19. CDR3 region: CSVRPGPGNTIYF. In DNA form, the CDR3 reads TGCAGCGTTCGGCCAGGCCCTGGAAACACCATATATTTT.